Detailed here is one T cell receptor beta chain. The source of the sample is a study of blood T cell repertoires in COVID-19. Germline V gives CDR1 GTSNPN, CDR2 SVGIG (reference sequence). The CDR3 runs 12 residues. The V end was cut by 3 bases, the J end by 0 bases, with 5 bases between. Sequencing was performed with immunoSEQ multiplex PCR; in TCRdb, only in-frame clones are kept and a portion is missing. The sample consists of 250,000 or so clones, approximately 89% of them appearing once. Sequencing input: peripheral blood. The sequence was collected from a woman aged 25 to 39 with COVID-19, enrolled during active disease. The rearrangement links TRBV30 to TRBJ1-1; D call uncertain. The CDR3 is CAWRLMNTEAFF. DNA of the CDR3: TGTGCCTGGAGACTAATGAACACTGAAGCTTTCTTT.